The clone carrying this TCR beta chain occurred many times. The antigen is unknown. Library construction for TCR beta used iRepertoire HTBI primers and Arm-PCR of CDR3 regions. TCRdb ran MiXCR on the multiplex PCR reads and lists one entry per CDR3 protein. The sample has approximately 460,000 distinct CDR3 sequences, about a sixth seen once. This sample is part of a study of regulatory T cells in long-lasting Graves disease. Study information: For under 3 months, newly diagnosed Graves' patients had been taking antithyroid drugs.

Whole-study results and caveats: TCR diversity was lower in persistent than newly diagnosed Graves' disease.

The time point was: newly diagnosed GD, antithyroid drugs for less than 3 months. PBMC RNA was the source of the TCR library. Roughly 9.5-milliliter peripheral blood samples went into EDTA tubes. The CDR3 spans 14 residues. Per germline, CDR1 DFQATT and CDR2 SNEGSKA (reference sequence). V dropped 3 bases and J dropped 2 bases, with 8 bases sitting between them. The same sample was also used in a study of T cells in Graves' hyperthyroidism and ophthalmopathy.

This receptor was identified in a woman in her 30s with Graves disease. This chain uses TRBV20-1 with TRBJ2-6; no clear D gene. The specimen comprised peripheral blood mononuclear cells (PBMCs), sampled at new diagnosis, from a patient treated with antithyroid drugs. The CDR3 DNA reads as TGCAGTGCTAGGCACATCGCTGGGGCCAACGTCCTGACTTTC. It is translated as CSARHIAGANVLTF.